What follows are 22 T cell receptor beta chains derived from one specimen sequenced in a study of cytotoxic CD8 clonotypes in ibrutinib-treated CLL. Produced via immunoSEQ multiplex PCR; TCRdb's table is partial and in-frame only. The table lists 150,000 or so clones, approximately 80% of them singletons. The material was PBMCs, obtained after 36 months of ibrutinib treatment. Source of these receptors: a human donor with chronic lymphocytic leukemia.

The chain has TRBV25-1 and TRBJ2-5; D gene unclear. This CDR3 region has 12 residues. V gave up 7 bases and J gave up 0 bases, with 6 bases separating them. Germline assignment: CDR1 MGHDK and CDR2 SYGVNS. The CDR3 here is CASKSNQETQYF. CDR3 nucleotide sequence: TGTGCCAGCAAAAGCAACCAAGAGACCCAGTACTTC. The full variable domain, rest sourced from reference TRBV25-1 and TRBJ2-5, is EADIYQTPRYLVIGTGKKITLECSQTMGHDKMYWYQQDPGMELHLIHYSYGVNSTEKGDLSSESTVSRIRTEHFPLTLESARPSHTSQYLCASKSNQETQYFGPGTRLLVL.

CDR3 in amino acids: CASRSQGSGETQYF. CDR3 bases: TGTGCCAGCAGATCTCAGGGGTCGGGGGAGACCCAGTACTTC. J is TRBJ2-5 and V is TRBV5-4, with D possibly matching TRBD1 (6 bases). The CDR3 spans 14 residues. The germline V gene has CDR1 SGHNT and CDR2 YYREEE (reference sequence). Trimming shortened V by 5 bases and J by 5 bases, and 16 bases separated the two germline ends.

The V gene is TRBV7-9, the J gene TRBJ1-1, with 10 positions matching TRBD1. The CDR3 sequence is 16 residues long. Per germline, CDR1 SEHNR and CDR2 FQNEAQ (reference sequence). The junction had 7 bases not matched to a gene; V was cut back by 6 bases and J by 0 bases. For the CDR3, the DNA is TGTGCCAGCAGGCCTCGGGACAGGGGCATGAACACTGAAGCTTTCTTT. Translated, it gives CASRPRDRGMNTEAFF. The complete variable domain, with remaining parts taken from reference TRBV7-9 and TRBJ1-1, reads DTGVSQNPRHKITKRGQNVTFRCDPISEHNRLYWYRQTLGQGPEFLTYFQNEAQLEKSRLLSDRFSAERPKGSFSTLEIQRTEQGDSAMYLCASRPRDRGMNTEAFFGQGTRLTVV.

This rearrangement joins TRBV6-5 to TRBJ1-6, with D tentatively TRBD1 (6 bases). Trimming shortened V by 5 bases and J by 6 bases, and 14 bases separated the two germline ends. The CDR3 sequence is 15 residues long. CDR1 MNHEY and CDR2 SVGAGI come from the germline V gene. The DNA for the CDR3 is TGTGCCAGCAGTCCACGACAGGTTACTAATTCACCCCTCCACTTT. As protein: CASSPRQVTNSPLHF.

The V and J genes are TRBV5-1 and TRBJ1-4, with no clear D. Germline V gene data show CDR1 as SGHRS and CDR2 as YFSETQ. Between the trimmed V and J ends, which lost 4 bases and 0 bases, there was a span of 10 bases. The length of the CDR3 is 15 residues. CDR3 in amino acids: CASSGNSATNEKLFF. The CDR3 bases are TGCGCCAGCAGCGGGAACTCTGCAACTAATGAAAAACTGTTTTTT.

The CDR3 nucleotides are TGTGCCAGTAGTATACTCCAGGGGGCCCAGGGAGACTATGGCTACACCTTC. Its protein product is CASSILQGAQGDYGYTF. The V call is TRBV19, the J call TRBJ1-2, with 8 bases matching TRBD1. V trimming: 2 bases; J trimming: 3 bases; junction bases outside the gene matches: 11. The CDR3 is 17 residues long. CDR1 is LNHDA, CDR2 SQIVND, per germline (reference sequence). The variable domain in full, completed from reference TRBV19 and TRBJ1-2, reads DGGITQSPKYLFRKEGQNVTLSCEQNLNHDAMYWYRQDPGQGLRLIYYSQIVNDFQKGDIAEGYSVSREKKESFPLTVTSAQKNPTAFYLCASSILQGAQGDYGYTFGSGTRLTVV.

J is TRBJ1-1 and V is TRBV4-1; D gene ambiguous. From germline, CDR1 is MGHRA and CDR2 YSYEKL. V lost 0 bases and J lost 4, with 9 bases in between. This CDR3 is built from 14 residues. The CDR3 reads CASSQEWEATEAFF. DNA of the CDR3: TGCGCCAGCAGCCAAGAGTGGGAGGCCACTGAAGCTTTCTTT.

The J gene is TRBJ2-5, the V gene TRBV6-5, with D possibly TRBD2 on 5 matching bases. Trimming pared 1 base from V and 5 bases from J, leaving 8 bases between. The CDR3 totals 13 residues. The germline gives CDR1 MNHEY, CDR2 SVGAGI. CDR3 nucleotide sequence: TGTGCCAGCAGTTACTTTCGGAGGGAGACCCAGTACTTC. It yields the protein CASSYFRRETQYF.

This sequence joins TRBV5-4 and TRBJ2-3; D remains ambiguous. The germline CDR1 and CDR2 sequences are SGHNT and YYREEE (reference sequence). V was cut by 4 bases and J by 0 bases, with 15 bases left in between. The CDR3 spans 16 residues. The CDR3 sequence is CASSPLRGSSTDTQYF. The CDR3 DNA reads as TGTGCCAGCAGCCCTCTAAGAGGCAGCAGCACAGATACGCAGTATTTT.

The genes are TRBV19 and TRBJ2-7; 11 nucleotides align to TRBD2. CDR1 and CDR2 (germline): LNHDA, SQIVND (reference sequence). V shed 4 bases, J shed 5 bases, and the junction held 7 bases outside the gene matches. This CDR3 is 15 amino acids long. CDR3 in DNA: TGTGCCAGTAGTAACAGACTAGCGGGGCGCCACGAGCAGTACTTC. Translation gives CASSNRLAGRHEQYF.

This sequence joins TRBV4-1 and TRBJ1-2; possibly TRBD1 for D (5 bases). The CDR3 is made up of 16 amino acids. The V and J ends lost 1 base and 1 base respectively, with 13 bases between them. CDR1 and CDR2 (germline): MGHRA, YSYEKL. CDR3 sequence (DNA): TGCGCCAGCAGCCAAGGGAGCGGGGCCTTTAACTATGGCTACACCTTC. This encodes CASSQGSGAFNYGYTF.

This clone was observed a single time. The gene calls are TRBV27 and TRBJ2-7; 11 bases are shared with TRBD1. The CDR3 is 14 residues long. Germline loops: CDR1 MNHEY, CDR2 SMNVEV (reference sequence). The J segment lost 6 bases and the V segment lost 4 bases, leaving 5 bases of the junction unmatched. The CDR3 DNA is TGTGCCAGCAGTTGGGGACAGGGGGGCGGCGAGCAGTACTTC. Translation: CASSWGQGGGEQYF.

V usage is TRBV28 and J usage is TRBJ2-1; unclear D gene. Germline loops: CDR1 MDHEN, CDR2 SYDVKM. The V and J ends lost 4 bases and 6 bases respectively, with 7 bases between them. The CDR3 contains 12 residues. This CDR3 reads CASSSGLNEQFF. CDR3 bases: TGTGCCAGCAGTTCTGGTCTCAATGAGCAGTTCTTC.

This rearrangement joins TRBV27 to TRBJ1-4; 10 bases fit TRBD1. This CDR3 contains 15 residues. Trimming at V came to 3 bases and at J to 8 bases, leaving 6 bases not matched to a gene. CDR1 and CDR2 (germline): MNHEY, SMNVEV (reference sequence). The CDR3 sequence is CASSLRQGAGEKLFF. CDR3 in DNA: TGTGCCAGCAGTTTGAGACAGGGGGCAGGGGAAAAACTGTTTTTT.

This clone appeared a single time. The V call is TRBV21-1, the J call TRBJ1-2. TRBV21-1 is termed a pseudogene. This CDR3 comprises 14 residues. This CDR3 reads CASSKAGRGEGYTF. DNA of the CDR3: TGTGCCAGCAGCAAAGCAGGCCGGGGCGAAGGCTACACCTTC.

Worth noting for this clone: The sample has other DNA sequences that encode this CDR3 too. The V gene is TRBV7-3, the J gene TRBJ2-1; perhaps TRBD2 as D (5 bases). CDR3 length: 14 residues. V was pared by 4 bases and J by 0 bases, with 7 bases between. Germline CDR1 and CDR2: SGHTA and FQGTGA. The CDR3 DNA reads as TGTGCCAGCAGCTCTGGAGGCTCCTACAATGAGCAGTTCTTC. Residues: CASSSGGSYNEQFF. The full variable domain, its missing parts supplied by reference TRBV7-3 and TRBJ2-1, is GAGVSQTPSNKVTEKGKYVELRCDPISGHTALYWYRQSLGQGPEFLIYFQGTGAADDSGLPNDRFFAVRPEGSVSTLKIQRTERGDSAVYLCASSSGGSYNEQFFGPGTRLTVL.

The chain employs TRBV4-1 and TRBJ2-7; D is perhaps TRBD1 (6 bases). Germline assignment: CDR1 MGHRA and CDR2 YSYEKL. CDR3 length equals 14 residues. The germline V and J ends were trimmed by 4 bases and 1 base, with 11 bases remaining between them. CDR3 sequence (DNA): TGCGCCAGCAGCCTCCGACAGGAATCCTACGAGCAGTACTTC. Protein sequence: CASSLRQESYEQYF.

The gene calls are TRBV6-5 and TRBJ2-7; the D is unclear. This CDR3 has 13 amino acids. Germline loops: CDR1 MNHEY, CDR2 SVGAGI. Trimming removed 2 bases at V and 3 bases at J, with 8 bases between. The CDR3 DNA is TGTGCCAGCAGTTACCGGCAGTACTACGAGCAGTACTTC. Protein sequence: CASSYRQYYEQYF.

The chain is built from TRBV5-1 and TRBJ1-4, with D unresolved. The CDR3 length is 14 residues. Trimming left V 1 base short and J 6 bases short, with 10 bases between. Germline-derived CDR1 and CDR2 are SGHRS and YFSETQ. CDR3 sequence reads: CASSLRTDDEKLFF. In DNA form, the CDR3 reads TGCGCCAGCAGCTTGAGGACGGACGATGAAAAACTGTTTTTT. Combining the CDR3 with reference TRBV5-1 and TRBJ1-4 gives the whole variable domain KAGVTQTPRYLIKTRGQQVTLSCSPISGHRSVSWYQQTPGQGLQFLFEYFSETQRNKGNFPGRFSGRQFSNSRSEMNVSTLELGDSALYLCASSLRTDDEKLFFGSGTQLSVL.

The CDR3 DNA reads TGTGCCAGCAGCTCCCGTGGACTAGCGGGGGTCGGGGAGCTGTTTTTT. Its translation: CASSSRGLAGVGELFF. The J gene is TRBJ2-2, the V gene TRBV7-7, with 13 bases that match TRBD2. The V gene end was trimmed by 4 bases and the J gene end by 7 bases; junction bases not matched to a gene: 6. CDR1 is SSHAT and CDR2 is FNYEAQ in the germline V gene (reference sequence). The CDR3 loop spans 16 amino acids.

Regarding this clone: One end of the junction fails to match germline, which may point to a read error. The chain uses TRBV2 and TRBJ2-5; D not resolved. In germline, CDR1 is SNHLY, CDR2 FYNNEI. This CDR3 spans 11 amino acids. The CDR3 reads CASSLREAQYF. In nucleotides, the CDR3 is TGTGCCAGCAGCCTTAGAGAGGCCCAGTACTTC.

The V gene is TRBV19, the J gene TRBJ1-2; D gene unclear. Germline V gene data show CDR1 as LNHDA and CDR2 as SQIVND (reference sequence). The CDR3 loop spans 13 amino acids. V was pared by 1 base and J by 1 base, with 4 bases between. CDR3 bases: TGTGCCAGTAGTATAGGATTTAACTATGGCTACACCTTC. It encodes CASSIGFNYGYTF.